This is a list of T cell receptor beta chains from one sample in a study of OX40 agonist ivuxolimab in advanced cancers. The method was immunoSEQ multiplex PCR; TCRdb's version includes in-frame clones alone and lacks a portion of them. This sample has just under 80,000 clones, with around 89% found just once. Sample: CD4+ or CD8+ T cells sorted from blood, taken in a trial of the OX40 agonist ivuxolimab. The source is an adult with an advanced solid tumor such as melanoma, head and neck, liver or kidney cancer. CDR3s include the opening cysteine and the closing phenylalanine or tryptophan. Each record gives: J gene, D gene, V gene, clone size, CDR3 protein, CDR3 DNA. D genes are given only for firm matches. Not all rows give a size; the values are once, few, many and, for expanded clones, a class.

J: TRBJ1-2; D: TRBD1; V: TRBV10-3; size: -; CDR3: CAIRAGGTNYGYTF; DNA: TGTGCCATCAGAGCAGGGGGCACTAACTATGGCTACACCTTC
J: TRBJ2-7; D: -; V: TRBV28; size: -; CDR3: CASRPRRGTYEQYF; DNA: TGTGCCAGCCGTCCCAGAAGAGGGACTTACGAGCAGTACTTC
J: TRBJ2-5; D: -; V: TRBV7-6; size: -; CDR3: CASSLGQEQTQYF; DNA: TGTGCCAGCAGCTTAGGACAGGAGCAGACCCAGTACTTC
J: TRBJ1-3; D: -; V: TRBV9; size: -; CDR3: CASSAETTGRSGNTIYF; DNA: TGTGCCAGCAGCGCAGAGACGACTGGACGAAGCGGAAACACCATATATTTT
J: TRBJ1-2; D: -; V: TRBV5-4; size: -; CDR3: CASSSPGTPRPAYTF; DNA: TGTGCCAGCAGCTCGCCCGGGACCCCGAGACCGGCTTACACCTTC
J: TRBJ2-6; D: -; V: TRBV11-3; size: -; CDR3: CASRKTGANVLTF; DNA: TGTGCCAGCAGAAAGACTGGGGCCAACGTCCTGACTTTC
J: TRBJ1-2; D: TRBD1; V: TRBV10-3; size: -; CDR3: CAIRRGTGAGYTF; DNA: TGTGCCATCAGAAGAGGGACAGGGGCTGGCTACACCTTC
J: TRBJ2-5; D: -; V: TRBV6-1; size: -; CDR3: CASSEGQGGWKTQYF; DNA: TGTGCCAGCAGTGAAGGACAGGGAGGTTGGAAGACCCAGTACTTC
J: TRBJ1-5; D: -; V: TRBV7-9; size: -; CDR3: CASSPDWDDNQPQHF; DNA: TGTGCCAGCAGCCCTGACTGGGATGATAATCAGCCCCAGCATTTT
J: TRBJ2-3; D: TRBD2; V: TRBV18; size: -; CDR3: CASSPRGLAGADTQYF; DNA: TGTGCCAGCTCACCACGGGGACTAGCGGGAGCAGATACGCAGTATTTT
J: TRBJ2-7; D: -; V: TRBV6-6; size: -; CDR3: CASGKLRDFYYEQYF; DNA: TGTGCCAGCGGGAAACTCCGGGACTTTTACTACGAGCAGTACTTC
J: TRBJ2-7; D: -; V: TRBV7-2; size: -; CDR3: CASTLGMMSSYEQYF; DNA: TGTGCCAGCACCTTGGGTATGATGAGCTCCTACGAGCAGTACTTC
J: TRBJ1-2; D: TRBD1; V: TRBV19; size: -; CDR3: CASRGGGQGTLGYGYTF; DNA: TGTGCCAGTAGGGGAGGGGGACAGGGGACCCTCGGCTATGGCTACACCTTC
J: TRBJ2-7; D: -; V: TRBV7-2; size: once; CDR3: CASSVGQVYEQYF; DNA: TGTGCCAGCAGCGTCGGACAAGTCTACGAGCAGTACTTC
J: TRBJ2-3; D: TRBD1; V: TRBV4-3; size: -; CDR3: CASSPRTGGTDTQYF; DNA: TGCGCCAGCAGCCCTCGGACAGGGGGCACAGATACGCAGTATTTT
J: TRBJ1-1; D: -; V: TRBV7-9; size: -; CDR3: CASSLGRDNTEAFF; DNA: TGTGCCAGCAGCTTAGGTAGGGACAACACTGAAGCTTTCTTT
J: TRBJ2-6; D: -; V: TRBV19; size: -; CDR3: CASRSAGANVLTF; DNA: TGTGCCAGTAGATCAGCTGGGGCCAACGTCCTGACTTTC
J: TRBJ2-7; D: -; V: TRBV7-2; size: -; CDR3: CASSLTFYEQYF; DNA: TGTGCCAGCAGCTTAACCTTCTACGAGCAGTACTTC
J: TRBJ2-1; D: -; V: TRBV10-1; size: -; CDR3: CASRDNGDEQFF; DNA: TGCGCCAGCAGGGACAATGGGGATGAGCAGTTCTTC
J: TRBJ2-5; D: TRBD2; V: TRBV4-1; size: -; CDR3: CASSQAPLAGGETQYF; DNA: TGCGCCAGCAGCCAAGCTCCACTAGCGGGGGGAGAGACCCAGTACTTC
J: TRBJ2-5; D: -; V: TRBV7-8; size: few; CDR3: CASSLGPQETQYF; DNA: TGTGCCAGCAGTCTAGGCCCTCAGGAGACCCAGTACTTC
J: TRBJ2-2; D: -; V: TRBV14; size: -; CDR3: CASSRVSANTGELFF; DNA: TGTGCCAGCAGCAGGGTTTCCGCGAACACCGGGGAGCTGTTTTTT
J: TRBJ1-6; D: TRBD1; V: TRBV7-2; size: -; CDR3: CASSLKVGTGRMNSPLHF; DNA: TGTGCCAGCAGCTTAAAGGTCGGGACAGGGAGGATGAATTCACCCCTCCACTTT
J: TRBJ2-7; D: -; V: TRBV9; size: -; CDR3: CASSVDQGPYEQYF; DNA: TGTGCCAGCAGCGTAGATCAGGGTCCCTACGAGCAGTACTTC
J: TRBJ2-7; D: -; V: TRBV5-5; size: -; CDR3: CASSPRSYEQYF; DNA: TGTGCCAGCAGCCCCCGCTCCTACGAGCAGTACTTC
J: TRBJ2-2; D: -; V: TRBV6-5; size: -; CDR3: CASSYVAGELFF; DNA: TGTGCCAGCAGTTACGTCGCCGGGGAGCTGTTTTTT
J: TRBJ2-5; D: -; V: TRBV18; size: -; CDR3: CASSPVGFLETQYF; DNA: TGTGCCAGCTCACCGGTGGGGTTCTTGGAGACCCAGTACTTC